This T cell receptor (beta chain) stems from a study of cytomegalovirus exposure and HLA in healthy donors. Study-level findings and limits: In a later analysis, donors in an Asian-associated ancestry cluster reportedly had fewer N-insertions in productive TCRs than the cohort mean. TCR sequences were mostly rare, though some public TCRs occurred in many donors. Within the data, a cluster of highly shared sequence variants was likely a sequencing artifact.

The ends lost 4 bases at V and 8 bases at J; junction bases unmatched: 2. CDR1 SGDLS and CDR2 YYNGEE come from the germline V gene. The CDR3 extends over 11 amino acids. This clone was counted a single time. Its antigen is not identified. PCR involved 60 Vbeta and 13 Jbeta primers. Original processing methods: Later, 80 million or so unique TCR beta chains were counted in an analysis, and some 10 million of them were shared. Assay used: immunoSEQ multiplex PCR; TCRdb lists only in-frame clones, some missing. V and J calls and clone size are given by that table; D and trimming were obtained from the DNA. The table includes about 160,000 clones, over 75% detected once.

The gene calls are TRBV9 and TRBJ1-2; 7 positions match TRBD1. Material for sequencing was PBMCs. This receptor was taken from a man aged 50 to 59 in good health and CMV-seropositive. The CDR3 region is CASSWTGGYTF. CDR3 DNA: TGTGCCAGCAGCTGGACAGGAGGCTACACCTTC.